This T cell receptor (beta chain) was sequenced in a study of metastatic and nonmetastatic thyroid tumors. Study overall: Malignant thyroid and benign thyroid patients provided blood and tumor or nodule tissue whose repertoires were compared.

Germline V gene lookup returns CDR1 DFQATT and CDR2 SNEGSKA (reference sequence). CDR3 size: 15 residues. Trimming at V came to 3 bases and at J to 6 bases, leaving 9 bases not matched to a gene. This clone ranks as medium-sized (0.01 to 0.1%). Patients had received no treatment of any kind before thyroid surgery. MiXCR re-clonotyped the PCR reads for TCRdb. The sample lists about 14,000 clones, around a third occurring once. This clonotype was sampled from a female donor with papillary thyroid cancer or a benign thyroid nodule (not recorded which). Some clones in this sample may be carry-over from other donors' samples. Sample: tumor tissue. The chain couples TRBV20-1 to TRBJ2-1; 9 positions match TRBD2. In DNA form, the CDR3 reads TGCAGTGCTAGTCAGACTAGCGGAGGTACCAATGAGCAGTTCTTC. It yields the protein CSASQTSGGTNEQFF.